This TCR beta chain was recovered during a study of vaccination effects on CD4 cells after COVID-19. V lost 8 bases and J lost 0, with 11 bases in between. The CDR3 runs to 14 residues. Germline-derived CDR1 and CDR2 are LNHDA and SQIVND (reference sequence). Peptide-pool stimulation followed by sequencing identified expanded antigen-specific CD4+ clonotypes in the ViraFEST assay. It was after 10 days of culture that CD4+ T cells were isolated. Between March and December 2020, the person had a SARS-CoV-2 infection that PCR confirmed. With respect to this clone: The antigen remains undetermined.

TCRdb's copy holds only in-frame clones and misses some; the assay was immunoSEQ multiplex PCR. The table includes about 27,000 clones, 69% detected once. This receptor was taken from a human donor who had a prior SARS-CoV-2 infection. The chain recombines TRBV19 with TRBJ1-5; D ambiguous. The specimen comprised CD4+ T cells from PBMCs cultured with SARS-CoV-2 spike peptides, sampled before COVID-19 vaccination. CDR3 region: CASRLWGSNQPQHF. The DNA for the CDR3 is TGTGCCAGTCGCCTTTGGGGTAGCAATCAGCCCCAGCATTTT.